This T cell receptor beta chain was obtained from a study of identical twins (dated by TCRdb to 2016 to 2018). In the study overall: To test whether fetal clonotypes persist, this study deep-sequenced TCR alpha and beta repertoires from monozygotic twins, from unrelated adults of various ages, and from cord blood. Replicate twin experiments were performed at different times using different library preparation protocols to rule out contamination.

The research as a whole found: In monozygotic twins, out-of-frame TCR alpha sharing was systematically underestimated by recombination models, although the models agreed with sharing between unrelated individuals. A weaker excess of twin sharing was found in beta out-of-frame sequences because the signal-to-noise ratio was lowered by fewer shared sequences. Abundant cord blood beta clonotypes carried fewer insertions; young adult naive repertoires showed a weaker similar trend, while memory repertoires showed none. Invariant T cells such as MAIT and iNKT could partly confound zero-insertion analyses, though diverse VJ usage argued against this for most clonotypes. Because the same donors could not be followed over many years, conclusions were based on cross-sectional statistical analysis. Out-of-frame TCR alpha sequences shared between twins showed an excess of low generation-probability sequences compared with coincidental sharing between unrelated individuals.

There are a few counts of this clonotype. Its specific antigen is unknown. No qualities accompany the bases; no much larger clone lies one base away. Its CDR3 holds 13 amino acids, cysteine through phenylalanine. The kept DNA is CDR3 alone, 39 bases in frame from the first base. Trimming costs V 4 bases and J 5 bases, and their ends lie 11 bases apart. CDR1 and CDR2 (MGHRA, YSYEKL) derive from the germline V gene. Library preparation used 5' RACE. Instrument on record: Illumina HiSeq 2000. Template switching added a universal primer binding site, and the final cDNA carried a unique molecular identifier that allowed TCR cDNA molecules to be counted accurately. Specific primers in the conserved constant-segment region were used to synthesize first-strand cDNA for TCR alpha and beta chains. To control for contamination, every cDNA library carried two barcodes: a SMART-Mk sample barcode plus Illumina barcodes. TruSeq adapter sequences, together with Illumina sample barcodes, were added in two successive PCR steps. The Illumina HiSeq platform was used with custom primers to sequence TCR alpha and beta cDNA libraries. The paper's data handling went like this. Unique molecular identifiers were extracted from raw reads with MiGEC, and CDR3 positions were determined with MiXCR. Recombination models were inferred per individual with the repgenHMM and IGoR tools using an EM algorithm. Shared clonotype analysis was performed with the tcR package in R, normalizing sharing by the product of cloneset sizes. Out-of-frame nonproductive sequences were analyzed to study raw recombination free of thymic and clonal selection effects. TCRdb's own reprocessing of the public reads used fastp at Q25 and MiXCR and kept productive beta chains. CDR3 protein duplicates are merged, each entry listing the most common genes and DNA. The V and J calls were not made by the authors but by TCRdb's processing. Here the sample has hundreds of thousands of distinct CDR3 sequences; about 12% occur a single time. 1.5% to 2% of the sample is taken by the ten largest.

All donors were healthy Caucasians. Three pairs of female monozygotic twins, all aged 18 to 29 years, made up the twin cohort. Peripheral blood mononuclear cells were used as the source from which RNA for TCR libraries was isolated. These sequences were also reported in another study, on yellow fever vaccine responses in identical twins. That second publication adds: According to the authors, in identical twins the way T cells responded to vaccination appeared partly convergent and partly personalized. Focusing on identical twins, the study followed the T cell clones that responded to the vaccine, and did so with precision.

The V and J segments used are TRBV4-1 and TRBJ2-5; the D segment may tentatively be TRBD1 or TRBD2, each giving 5 matched bases. Sequencing was performed on PBMCs. The sequence derives from a woman aged 18-29 years in good health. CDR3 region: CASSPAWGETQYF. The nucleotide sequence reads TGCGCCAGCAGCCCCGCTTGGGGGGAGACCCAGTACTTC.